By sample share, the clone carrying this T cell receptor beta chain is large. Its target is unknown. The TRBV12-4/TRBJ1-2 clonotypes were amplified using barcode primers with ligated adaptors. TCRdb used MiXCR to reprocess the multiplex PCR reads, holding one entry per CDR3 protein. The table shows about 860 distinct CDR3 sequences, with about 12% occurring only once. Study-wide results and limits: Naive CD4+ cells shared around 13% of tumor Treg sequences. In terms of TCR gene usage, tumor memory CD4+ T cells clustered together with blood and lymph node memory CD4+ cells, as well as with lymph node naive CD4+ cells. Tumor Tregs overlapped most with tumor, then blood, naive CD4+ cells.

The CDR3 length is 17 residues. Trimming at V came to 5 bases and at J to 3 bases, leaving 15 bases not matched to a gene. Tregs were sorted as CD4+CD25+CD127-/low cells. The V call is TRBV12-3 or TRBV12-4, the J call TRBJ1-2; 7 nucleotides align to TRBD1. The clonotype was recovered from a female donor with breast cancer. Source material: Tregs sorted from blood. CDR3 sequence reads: CASSREGQPLVDYGYTF. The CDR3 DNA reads TGTGCCAGCAGTCGTGAGGGACAGCCCCTAGTGGACTATGGCTACACCTTC.